This TCR beta chain was captured in a study of blood T cells in healthy people across ages. Study results and caveats: It was not known whether donors were CMV positive (a possible confounder of expanded clonotype changes). Fewer expanded clones and more diversity marked long-lived versus aged donors. With naive T cell percentage, TCR beta diversity showed a strong correlation.

Next came a second PCR, run for about 6 to 11 cycles, which used a sample-barcoded 5' primer along with a J-beta primer mix. TCRdb itself ran the 5' RACE reads through MiXCR, one entry per CDR3 protein. The sample records 700,000 or so distinct CDR3 sequences, 22% being singletons. The germline V gene encodes CDR1 SGHVS and CDR2 FNYEAQ. The CDR3 runs to 15 residues. With 3 bases removed from V and 7 bases from J, the gap between germline ends came to 15 bases. This clonotype was seen many times. Its cognate antigen is unknown. A minimum of 5 micrograms of total RNA was extracted per sample. Sequencing input: blood. The J gene is TRBJ2-2, the V gene TRBV7-6, with D hard to call. The TCR was taken from a man between 65 and 85 years old in good health. The CDR3 coding sequence is TGTGCCAGCAGCTTTAATTCGGCCTTTGGCGGGGAGCTGTTTTTT. Amino acids: CASSFNSAFGGELFF.